The 9 T cell receptor beta chains listed next were all sequenced from one sample in a study of T cells in localized non-small cell lung cancer (dated by TCRdb to 2020 to 2022). Library generation was performed with the immunoSEQ multiplex PCR assay. Held by TCRdb, this immuneACCESS table contains in-frame sequences only and omits some clones. Under half of the omission traces to an unresolved V gene where checked; the cause of the rest is unknown. Across this sample there are under 3,500 clones, with under 30% seen only once. Roughly 13% of the sample is taken by the ten largest. This sample comprised lung tumor tissue, obtained before any cancer treatment. The receptors stem from a woman aged 40-69 years with stage III lung adenocarcinoma.

This chain connects TRBV11-3 to TRBJ1-2, with D unresolved. This CDR3 comprises 14 residues. The germline CDR1 and CDR2 sequences are SGHNT and YENEEA. V was clipped by 3 bases and J by 4 bases, with 12 bases between them. DNA of the CDR3: TGTGCCAGCAGCTTGGACCCGGATAGCTATGGCTACACCTTC. This translates into CASSLDPDSYGYTF.

This rearrangement joins TRBV18 to TRBJ1-4; D not certain. The germline CDR1 and CDR2 sequences are KGHSH and LQKENI. This CDR3 contains 14 residues. Trimming removed 6 bases from V and 5 bases from J, with 13 bases in between. CDR3 residues: CASSRGLSNEKLFF. The CDR3 region has the DNA TGTGCCAGCTCCCGCGGACTCAGCAATGAAAAACTGTTTTTT.

A few counts support this clone. At one end, the junction sequence differs from germline, possibly due to a read error. V is TRBV10-2 and J is TRBJ1-1; 8 positions match TRBD1. There are 14 residues in the CDR3. In germline, CDR1 is WSHSY, CDR2 SAAADI. The CDR3 reads CAISIGQGNTEAFF. The CDR3 region has the DNA TGCGCCATCAGTATCGGACAGGGAAACACTGAAGCTTTCTTT.

This chain links TRBV25-1 with TRBJ2-7; D is uncertain. Trimming removed 2 bases from V and 7 bases from J, with 9 bases in between. CDR1 and CDR2 (germline): MGHDK, SYGVNS. This CDR3 spans 12 amino acids. The CDR3 DNA follows: TGTGCCAGCAGTGAAGGTGGGCGGGAGCAGTACTTC. It is translated as CASSEGGREQYF.

This clone was recorded only once. The chain recombines TRBV25-1 with TRBJ2-7, with 13 positions matching TRBD2. Per the germline V gene, CDR1 is MGHDK and CDR2 is SYGVNS. This CDR3 contains 13 residues. After removal of 4 bases from V and 8 bases from J, the junction contained 2 bases not matched to a gene. CDR3 coding DNA: TGTGCCAGCAGTGTACTAGCGGGAGGGAAGCAGTACTTC. Its translation: CASSVLAGGKQYF.

By frequency in the sample, this clone is medium-sized. This chain uses TRBV11-3 with TRBJ2-2; the D gene is possibly TRBD2 (6 bases). The V gene lost 6 bases and the J gene lost 2 bases, with 16 bases spanning the gap. The CDR3 totals 16 residues. The germline gives CDR1 SGHNT, CDR2 YENEEA. CDR3 sequence: CASSLMSRGNTGELFF. Here the CDR3 DNA reads TGTGCCAGCAGTCTTATGTCGCGGGGCAACACCGGGGAGCTGTTTTTT. Variable domain in full (rest from reference TRBV11-3 and TRBJ2-2): EAGVVQSPRYKIIEKKQPVAFWCNPISGHNTLYWYLQNLGQGPELLIRYENEEAVDDSQLPKDRFSAERLKGVDSTLKIQPAELGDSAVYLCASSLMSRGNTGELFFGEGSRLTVL.

The chain links TRBV10-2 to TRBJ1-2, with TRBD1 identical over 10 bases. Germline CDR1 is WSHSY and CDR2 is SAAADI. Trimming cost V 2 bases and J 6 bases; bases outside gene matches: 12. The CDR3 runs to 17 residues. The CDR3 region has the DNA TGCGCCAGCAGTGAGGCTTTGTCCGGGACAGGGGTCCATGGCTACACCTTC. Its translation: CASSEALSGTGVHGYTF.

The chain is built from TRBV19 and TRBJ1-2; 8 bases line up with TRBD1. From germline, CDR1 is LNHDA and CDR2 SQIVND (reference sequence). The junction had 9 bases not matched to a gene; V was cut back by 5 bases and J by 4 bases. This CDR3 has 15 residues. The CDR3: CASSEDRVRSYGYTF. The CDR3 nucleotides are TGTGCCAGTAGTGAGGACAGGGTTAGGAGCTATGGCTACACCTTC.

The V call is TRBV5-1, the J call TRBJ1-1, with D perhaps TRBD1 (5 bases). V gave up 3 bases and J gave up 4 bases, with 13 bases separating them. This CDR3 has 14 amino acids. Germline CDR1 and CDR2: SGHRS and YFSETQ. CDR3 nucleotide sequence: TGCGCCAGCAGCTCAGACGGGGGGACCACTGAAGCTTTCTTT. Translating it yields CASSSDGGTTEAFF.